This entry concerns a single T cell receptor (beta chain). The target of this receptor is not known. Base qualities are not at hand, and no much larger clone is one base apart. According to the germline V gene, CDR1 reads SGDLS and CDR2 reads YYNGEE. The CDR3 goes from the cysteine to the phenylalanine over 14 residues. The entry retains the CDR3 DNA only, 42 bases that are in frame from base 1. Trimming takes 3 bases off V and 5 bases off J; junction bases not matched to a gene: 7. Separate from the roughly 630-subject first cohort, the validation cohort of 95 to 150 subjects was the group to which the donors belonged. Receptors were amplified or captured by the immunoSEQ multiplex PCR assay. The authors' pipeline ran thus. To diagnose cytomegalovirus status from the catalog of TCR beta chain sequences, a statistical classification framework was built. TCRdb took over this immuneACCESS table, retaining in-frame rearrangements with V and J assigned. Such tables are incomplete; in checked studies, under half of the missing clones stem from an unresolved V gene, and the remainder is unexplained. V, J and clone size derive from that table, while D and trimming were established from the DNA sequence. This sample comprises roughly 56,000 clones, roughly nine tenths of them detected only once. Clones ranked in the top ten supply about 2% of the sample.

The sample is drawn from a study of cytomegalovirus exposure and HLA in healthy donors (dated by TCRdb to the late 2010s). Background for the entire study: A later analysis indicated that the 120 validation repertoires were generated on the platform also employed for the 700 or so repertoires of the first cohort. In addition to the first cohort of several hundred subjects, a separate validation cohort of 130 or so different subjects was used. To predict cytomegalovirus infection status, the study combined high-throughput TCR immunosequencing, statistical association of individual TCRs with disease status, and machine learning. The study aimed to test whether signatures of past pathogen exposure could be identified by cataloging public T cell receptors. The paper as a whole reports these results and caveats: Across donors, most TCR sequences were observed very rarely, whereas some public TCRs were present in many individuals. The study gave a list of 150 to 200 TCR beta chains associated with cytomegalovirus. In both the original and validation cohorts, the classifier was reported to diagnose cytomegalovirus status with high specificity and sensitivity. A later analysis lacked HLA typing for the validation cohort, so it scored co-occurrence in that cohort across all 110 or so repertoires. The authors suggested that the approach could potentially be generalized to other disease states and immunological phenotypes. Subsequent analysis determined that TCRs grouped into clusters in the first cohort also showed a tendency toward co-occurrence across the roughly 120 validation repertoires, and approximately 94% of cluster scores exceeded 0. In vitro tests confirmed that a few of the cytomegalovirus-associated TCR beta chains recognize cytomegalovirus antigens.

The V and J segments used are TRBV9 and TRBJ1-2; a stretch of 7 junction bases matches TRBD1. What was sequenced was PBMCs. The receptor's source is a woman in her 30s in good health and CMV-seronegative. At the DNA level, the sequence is TGTGCCAGCAGCGGGCGAGGGGGCGAGTATGGCTACACCTTC. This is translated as CASSGRGGEYGYTF.